Listed here is a single T cell receptor (beta chain). The antigen remains unidentified. Vbeta (60) and Jbeta (13) primers were used in the PCR. TCRdb's copy holds only in-frame clones and misses some; the assay was immunoSEQ multiplex PCR. The sample includes roughly 150,000 clones, around 79% seen only once; the top ten take approximately 7%. The entry originates in a study of cytomegalovirus exposure and HLA in healthy donors. Study results and limitations: Apparent HLA restriction characterized most CMV-associated TCR beta chains in a later analysis.

Source material: PBMCs. This TCR came from a man aged 35 to 55 in good health and CMV-seropositive.

The CDR3 DNA sequence: TGCAGCGTTGAAGATCTTGGGTACAGTGGAGCTTTCTTT. Protein sequence: CSVEDLGYSGAFF. The rearrangement uses TRBV29-1 and TRBJ1-1; D unclear. The CDR3 covers 13 residues. V lost 0 bases and J lost 10, with 15 bases in between. The germline CDR1 and CDR2 sequences are SQVTM and ANQGSEA.